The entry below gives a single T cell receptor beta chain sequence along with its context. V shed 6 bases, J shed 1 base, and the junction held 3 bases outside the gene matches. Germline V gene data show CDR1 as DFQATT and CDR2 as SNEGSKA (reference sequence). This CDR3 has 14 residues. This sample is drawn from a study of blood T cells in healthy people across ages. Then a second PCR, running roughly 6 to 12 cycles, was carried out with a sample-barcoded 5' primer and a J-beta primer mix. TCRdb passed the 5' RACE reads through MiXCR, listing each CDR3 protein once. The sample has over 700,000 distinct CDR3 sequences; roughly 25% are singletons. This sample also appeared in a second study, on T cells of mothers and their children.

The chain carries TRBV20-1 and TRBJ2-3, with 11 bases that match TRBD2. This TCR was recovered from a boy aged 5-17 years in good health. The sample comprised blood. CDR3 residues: CSAGGLAGTDTQYF. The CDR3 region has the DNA TGCAGTGCAGGGGGACTAGCGGGCACAGATACGCAGTATTTT.